Listed here are 27 T cell receptor beta chains from one sample, sequenced in a study of OX40 agonist ivuxolimab in advanced cancers. Here immunoSEQ multiplex PCR was the method, and the copy in TCRdb shows in-frame clones only, minus some. Seen here are about 35,000 clones, around nine tenths observed once, and the top ten hold 20% to 25%. This material consisted of CD4+ or CD8+ T cells sorted from blood, taken in a trial of the OX40 agonist ivuxolimab. The receptors were gathered from an adult with an advanced solid tumor such as melanoma, head and neck, liver or kidney cancer.

The rearrangement uses TRBV5-6 and TRBJ2-1, with D perhaps being TRBD1 or TRBD2 (5 bases each). Looked up from germline, CDR1 is SGHDT and CDR2 is YYEEEE. With 4 bases removed from V and 1 base from J, the gap between germline ends came to 9 bases. The CDR3 is 14 amino acids. The CDR3 region is CASSTGASYNEQFF. For the CDR3, the DNA is TGTGCCAGCAGCACCGGGGCGTCCTACAATGAGCAGTTCTTC.

CDR3 sequence reads: CASSQGASYEQYF. In DNA form, the CDR3 reads TGTGCCAGCAGTCAGGGGGCGTCCTACGAGCAGTACTTC. The chain joins TRBV27 to TRBJ2-7; TRBD1 agrees at 8 bases. CDR3 length equals 13 residues. V lost 5 bases to trimming and J lost 1 base; unmatched junction nucleotides: 1. Germline V lookup: CDR1 MNHEY, CDR2 SMNVEV (reference sequence).

The chain links TRBV15 to TRBJ1-1; D remains ambiguous. Germline CDR1 is LNHNV and CDR2 is YYDKDF (reference sequence). The CDR3 length is 14 residues. Trimming took 3 bases from V and 6 from J, leaving 14 bases between them. CDR3 sequence (DNA): TGTGCCACCAGCAGCAGCCTGGGCGACCCTGAAGCTTTCTTT. Its translation is CATSSSLGDPEAFF.

The CDR3 nucleotides are TGTGCCAGCAGCTTAACTCATGGGGGATACGAGCAGTACTTC. Amino acid sequence: CASSLTHGGYEQYF. The chain recombines TRBV7-2 with TRBJ2-7; the D gene could be TRBD1 or TRBD2 (5 bases each). The V and J ends lost 2 bases and 4 bases respectively, with 12 bases between them. This CDR3 comprises 14 residues. CDR1 is SGHTA and CDR2 is FQGNSA in the germline V gene.

In its sample, this clone was seen once. The CDR3 loop is CASSLGVVLAYEQYF. CDR3 DNA: TGTGCCAGCAGTCTCGGTGTAGTTCTGGCATACGAGCAGTACTTC. The chain joins TRBV6-6 to TRBJ2-7; unclear D gene. Looked up from germline, CDR1 is MNHNY and CDR2 is SVGAGI (reference sequence). The CDR3 has 15 amino acids. V lost 5 bases and J 4 bases, leaving 18 bases between the germline ends.

The chain combines TRBV19 with TRBJ2-3; 12 nucleotides agree with TRBD2. Germline CDR1 is LNHDA and CDR2 is SQIVND (reference sequence). The CDR3 spans 17 residues. The ends lost 9 bases at V and 5 bases at J; junction bases unmatched: 15. The CDR3 sequence is CASAMGLAGGPGDTQYF. CDR3 DNA: TGTGCCAGCGCCATGGGGCTAGCGGGAGGGCCGGGAGATACGCAGTATTTT.

The rearrangement uses TRBV7-8 and TRBJ2-7; a weak D match, TRBD2 (5 bases). CDR1 is SGHVS, CDR2 FQNEAQ, per germline. The CDR3 runs to 17 residues. Deletions cut 3 bases from V and 0 bases from J, with 18 bases between. CDR3 sequence: CASSLAERGSLSYEQYF. CDR3 bases: TGTGCCAGCAGCTTGGCGGAGCGCGGGTCCCTCTCCTACGAGCAGTACTTC.

CDR3 in DNA: TGCAGTGCCCCAGGGGGAAACGGCTACACCTTC. Protein sequence: CSAPGGNGYTF. The chain uses TRBV20-1 and TRBJ1-2; TRBD1 agrees at 7 bases. Germline CDR1 reads DFQATT; CDR2 reads SNEGSKA (reference sequence). The trim removed 6 bases at V and 8 bases at J, leaving 6 bases unmatched. There are 11 residues in the CDR3.

The chain couples TRBV28 to TRBJ2-1, with TRBD2 identical over 9 bases. Germline CDR1 MDHEN, CDR2 SYDVKM. The CDR3 covers 15 residues. Losses at the gene ends were 5 bases for V and 6 bases for J; bases not matched to a gene: 8. CDR3 sequence reads: CASSPLAGDINEQFF. CDR3 nucleotide sequence: TGTGCCAGCAGTCCCTTAGCGGGAGATATCAATGAGCAGTTCTTC.

This clone was counted once. The genes are TRBV14 and TRBJ2-1, with TRBD1 as a possible D gene (6 bases). The CDR3 has 16 residues. The germline V gene encodes CDR1 SGHDN and CDR2 FVKESK. Deletions cut 1 base from V and 0 bases from J, with 10 bases between. The CDR3 DNA reads TGTGCCAGCAGCCAAGGTACGGACAGCTCCTACAATGAGCAGTTCTTC. It encodes CASSQGTDSSYNEQFF.

The chain uses TRBV4-1 and TRBJ2-3; the D is unclear. The CDR3 is 13 amino acids. From germline, CDR1 is MGHRA and CDR2 YSYEKL. Between the trimmed V and J ends, which lost 1 base and 4 bases, there was a span of 6 bases. The DNA of the CDR3 is TGCGCCAGCAGCCAAGTCGGAGCAGATACGCAGTATTTT. Translated, it gives CASSQVGADTQYF.

The V and J genes are TRBV28 and TRBJ1-2, with D possibly TRBD1 on 5 matching bases. V lost 2 bases and J 4 bases, leaving 14 bases between the germline ends. Germline V gene lookup returns CDR1 MDHEN and CDR2 SYDVKM. The CDR3 is 15 residues long. The CDR3 DNA is TGTGCCAGCAGTTTAATATCAGGGCAGGGCTATGGCTACACCTTC. Translation: CASSLISGQGYGYTF.

The V and J genes are TRBV25-1 and TRBJ2-5, with a weak D call TRBD2 (7 bases). The CDR3 extends over 14 amino acids. V lost 2 bases and J lost 5, with 12 bases in between. Germline assignment: CDR1 MGHDK and CDR2 SYGVNS. The CDR3 sequence is CASSERGGWETQYF. CDR3 nucleotide sequence: TGTGCCAGCAGTGAAAGGGGGGGTTGGGAGACCCAGTACTTC.

This clone has only a few counts. The J gene is TRBJ2-7, the V gene TRBV27; D remains ambiguous. The CDR3 sequence is 14 residues long. Germline CDR1 MNHEY, CDR2 SMNVEV (reference sequence). V lost 6 bases, J lost 0 bases, and 12 bases lay in between. The CDR3 sequence: CASRLSLYSYEQYF. CDR3 DNA sequence: TGTGCCAGCAGACTTTCGCTCTACTCCTACGAGCAGTACTTC.

This chain joins TRBV30 and TRBJ2-3; D could derive from TRBD1 or TRBD2 (6 bases each). Between the trimmed V and J ends, which lost 5 bases and 4 bases, there was a span of 19 bases. Germline CDR1 and CDR2: GTSNPN and SVGIG (reference sequence). CDR3 size: 15 residues. The CDR3 nucleotides are TGTGCCTGGGGGCTCGGGGGCCTTATCCCAGATACGCAGTATTTT. Protein: CAWGLGGLIPDTQYF. Based on the CDR3 plus reference TRBV30 and TRBJ2-3, the full variable domain is SQTIHQWPATLVQPVGSPLSLECTVEGTSNPNLYWYRQAAGRGLQLLFYSVGIGQISSEVPQNLSASRPQDRQFILSSKKLLLSDSGFYLCAWGLGGLIPDTQYFGPGTRLTVL.

The chain recombines TRBV4-1 with TRBJ2-1; 8 positions agree with TRBD1. The CDR3 contains 16 residues. With V trimmed by 1 base and J by 7 bases, 9 bases remained unmatched. From germline, CDR1 is MGHRA and CDR2 YSYEKL. CDR3 loop: CASSQGAGTGPNEQFF. The CDR3 nucleotides read TGCGCCAGCAGCCAAGGGGCCGGGACAGGCCCAAATGAGCAGTTCTTC.

The chain combines TRBV29-1 with TRBJ2-3; 12 positions match TRBD2. This CDR3 spans 14 amino acids. Germline CDR1 SQVTM, CDR2 ANQGSEA. The trim removed 6 bases at V and 6 bases at J, leaving 7 bases unmatched. The CDR3 nucleotides read TGCAGCGTGCTGACTAGCGGGAGTGTGGATACGCAGTATTTT. Its translation: CSVLTSGSVDTQYF.

V and J are TRBV4-1 and TRBJ2-1; TRBD2 agrees at 10 bases. CDR3 length: 14 residues. V lost 1 base to trimming and J lost 8 bases; unmatched junction nucleotides: 2. Germline V gives CDR1 MGHRA, CDR2 YSYEKL. In DNA, the CDR3 is TGCGCCAGCAGCCAAGGTCTAGCGGGAGATGAGCAGTTCTTC. This sequence encodes CASSQGLAGDEQFF.

V gene TRBV19 combines with J gene TRBJ2-3, with TRBD2 matching over 9 bases. Trimming removed 2 bases from V and 1 base from J; junction bases left unmatched: 7. CDR3 length: 17 amino acids. Germline CDR1 and CDR2: LNHDA and SQIVND (reference sequence). CDR3 coding DNA: TGTGCCAGTAGTATACTAGCGGGGACGGGGGGCACAGATACGCAGTATTTT. Encoded protein: CASSILAGTGGTDTQYF.

This sequence joins TRBV6-6 and TRBJ2-7; perhaps TRBD1 as D (5 bases). The V gene's germline CDR1 is MNHNY and CDR2 SVGAGI (reference sequence). This CDR3 comprises 11 residues. The germline V and J ends were trimmed by 7 bases and 4 bases, with 8 bases remaining between them. The chain's CDR3 is CASTQGYEQYF. The CDR3 DNA is TGTGCCAGCACGCAGGGATACGAGCAGTACTTC.

This chain uses TRBV7-8 with TRBJ1-2; TRBD1 aligns across 7 bases. The CDR3 contains 15 residues. V shed 5 bases and J 1 base; nucleotides not matched to a gene: 7. Germline loops: CDR1 SGHVS, CDR2 FQNEAQ. CDR3 coding DNA: TGTGCCAGCAGCCAGCCAGGGGGTGTTAACTATGGCTACACCTTC. This sequence encodes CASSQPGGVNYGYTF.

The V gene is TRBV19, the J gene TRBJ2-1, with D possibly being TRBD1 or TRBD2 (5 bases each). Trimming removed 10 bases from V and 6 bases from J, with 16 bases in between. Germline V gene data show CDR1 as LNHDA and CDR2 as SQIVND (reference sequence). This CDR3 comprises 13 residues. CDR3 loop: CAISSGAGNEQFF. The CDR3 DNA reads TGTGCCATAAGTTCCGGGGCTGGCAATGAGCAGTTCTTC.

This chain uses TRBV29-1 with TRBJ2-1; D is unclear. Germline CDR1 and CDR2: SQVTM and ANQGSEA. The V gene lost 2 bases and the J gene lost 7 bases, with 6 bases spanning the gap. The CDR3 totals 11 residues. This CDR3 is CSVEPRNEQFF. CDR3 DNA: TGCAGCGTTGAACCTAGGAATGAGCAGTTCTTC.

The V gene is TRBV19, the J gene TRBJ2-3; D is perhaps TRBD2 (6 bases). Between the trimmed V and J ends, which lost 4 bases and 0 bases, there was a span of 17 bases. This CDR3 spans 17 amino acids. Germline values: CDR1 LNHDA, CDR2 SQIVND (reference sequence). CDR3 amino acids: CASSNGVLAPSTDTQYF. The DNA of the CDR3 is TGTGCCAGTAGTAACGGGGTACTAGCCCCTAGCACAGATACGCAGTATTTT.

The chain recombines TRBV18 with TRBJ2-7; D possibly corresponds to TRBD1 (5 bases). CDR1 is KGHSH and CDR2 is LQKENI in the germline V gene. V shed 2 bases and J shed 5 bases, with 19 bases lying between them. The CDR3 loop spans 16 amino acids. The CDR3 nucleotides are TGTGCCAGCTCACCAAGACAGAACACGCCTTGGGACGAGCAGTACTTC. Translating it yields CASSPRQNTPWDEQYF.

The chain is built from TRBV11-3 and TRBJ2-7, with D perhaps matching TRBD1 (5 bases). Germline loops: CDR1 SGHNT, CDR2 YENEEA. The CDR3 length is 15 residues. V gave up 2 bases and J gave up 2 bases, with 13 bases separating them. CDR3: CASSLRAGSAYEQYF. The CDR3 nucleotides are TGTGCCAGCAGCTTACGGGCAGGGTCAGCCTACGAGCAGTACTTC.

The chain is built from TRBV15 and TRBJ1-5; 7 positions match TRBD1. This CDR3 is 16 amino acids long. With V trimmed by 1 base and J by 5 bases, 8 bases remained unmatched. Germline V gene lookup returns CDR1 LNHNV and CDR2 YYDKDF (reference sequence). The CDR3 DNA follows: TGTGCCACCAGCAGAGTGGGACAGTTACCCGATCAGCCCCAGCATTTT. The encoded protein is CATSRVGQLPDQPQHF. The entire variable domain, with the rest obtained from reference TRBV15 and TRBJ1-5, is as follows: DAMVIQNPRYQVTQFGKPVTLSCSQTLNHNVMYWYQQKSSQAPKLLFHYYDKDFNNEADTPDNFQSRRPNTSFCFLDIRSPGLGDTAMYLCATSRVGQLPDQPQHFGDGTRLSIL.